The next 12 T cell receptor beta chains were all read from a single sample in a study of blood T cells in healthy people across ages (dated by TCRdb to between 2014 and 2017). The receptor library was made with 5' RACE. This sample was sequenced with an Illumina HiSeq 2500. A second roughly 6 to 12 cycle PCR used a sample-barcoded 5' primer and a J-beta primer mix. The public reads were reanalyzed by TCRdb: fastp trimming at Q25, MiXCR alignment, in-frame beta chains only. CDR3 protein sequences are deduplicated, and each keeps its most common genes and DNA. The sample table contains roughly 1.4 million distinct CDR3 sequences; only one count was recorded for roughly 60% of them. About 6.3% of the sample is taken by the ten largest. Sequencing input: blood. These TCRs come from a young man in good health.

The chain carries TRBV4-3 and TRBJ1-6; TRBD1 matches 9 bases. The CDR3 has 15 residues. Per the germline V gene, CDR1 is LGHNA and CDR2 is YSLEER. With 2 bases clipped from V and 10 bases from J, the junction kept 6 bases outside the gene matches. CDR3 region: CASSQTGTGSSPLHF. The CDR3 DNA reads as TGCGCCAGCAGCCAAACCGGGACAGGGTCGTCACCCCTCCACTTT.

This clonotype was detected only a few times. This rearrangement joins TRBV5-1 to TRBJ1-1, with TRBD1 identical over 7 bases. V trimming: 4 bases; J trimming: 4 bases; junction bases outside the gene matches: 7. The CDR3 length is 14 residues. Germline values: CDR1 SGHRS, CDR2 YFSETQ. This CDR3 is CASSTRQGSTEAFF. The CDR3 DNA reads as TGCGCCAGCAGCACCCGACAGGGTTCCACTGAAGCTTTCTTT.

This clonotype was observed a few times. V and J are TRBV18 and TRBJ2-2; the D call may be TRBD1 or TRBD2 (5 bases each). Germline CDR1 reads KGHSH; CDR2 reads LQKENI. V was pared by 5 bases and J by 2 bases, with 12 bases between. The CDR3 has 15 residues. The CDR3 DNA reads TGTGCCAGCTCAGGCCGGGACCAAAACACCGGGGAGCTGTTTTTT. Translation gives CASSGRDQNTGELFF.

The chain's CDR3 is CATSRDHEDRLDTIYF. The CDR3 nucleotides are TGTGCCACCAGCAGAGATCATGAGGACAGGCTGGACACCATATATTTT. V gene TRBV15 combines with J gene TRBJ1-3; 7 nucleotides align to TRBD1. V lost 0 bases, J lost 8 bases, and 10 bases stayed unmatched. The CDR3 totals 16 residues. Germline loops: CDR1 LNHNV, CDR2 YYDKDF (reference sequence).

The rearrangement uses TRBV2 and TRBJ2-7; 7 bases agree with TRBD2. Germline values: CDR1 SNHLY, CDR2 FYNNEI. V trimming: 6 bases; J trimming: 3 bases; junction bases outside the gene matches: 5. The CDR3 is made up of 13 amino acids. CDR3 in DNA: TGTGCCAGCAGGGCGGGACTACACTACGAGCAGTACTTC. Translation: CASRAGLHYEQYF.

The V call is TRBV20-1, the J call TRBJ2-1; perhaps TRBD1 as D (6 bases). The CDR3 length is 14 residues. Between the trimmed V and J ends, which lost 6 bases and 9 bases, there was a span of 21 bases. Per the germline V gene, CDR1 is DFQATT and CDR2 is SNEGSKA (reference sequence). In DNA form, the CDR3 reads TGCAGTGCGAGCCAACAGGGTTCTGCGGCTGAGCAGTTCTTC. It specifies CSASQQGSAAEQFF.

The chain joins TRBV7-2 to TRBJ2-3, with 7 nucleotides matching TRBD2. Unmatched junction bases numbered 7, after V lost 1 base and J lost 6 bases. Germline V gene sequence: CDR1 SGHTA, CDR2 FQGNSA. This CDR3 spans 15 amino acids. This CDR3 reads CASSLEGAGYDTQYF. The DNA of the CDR3 is TGTGCCAGCAGCTTAGAAGGAGCGGGGTACGATACGCAGTATTTT.

The J gene is TRBJ2-1, the V gene TRBV20-1; no firm D call. The length of the CDR3 is 14 residues. Trimming left V 4 bases short and J 2 bases short, with 12 bases between. The germline V gene encodes CDR1 DFQATT and CDR2 SNEGSKA (reference sequence). This CDR3 reads CSAKAPKAYNEQFF. CDR3 in DNA: TGCAGTGCTAAGGCGCCGAAGGCCTACAATGAGCAGTTCTTC.

V usage is TRBV7-9 and J usage is TRBJ2-7, with D perhaps matching TRBD1 or TRBD2 (6 bases each). The germline V gene encodes CDR1 SEHNR and CDR2 FQNEAQ (reference sequence). The CDR3 has 14 amino acids. The V end was cut by 5 bases, the J end by 1 base, with 12 bases between. For the CDR3, the DNA is TGTGCCAGCAGCGAAAGGGGGGTATCCTACGAGCAGTACTTC. Residues: CASSERGVSYEQYF.

Here the CDR3 DNA reads TGTGCCAGCAGTGATTTCTCTGGGGCAGAAGCTTTCTTT. Translated: CASSDFSGAEAFF. The rearrangement uses TRBV6-1 and TRBJ1-1; possibly TRBD1 for D (5 bases). The CDR3 has 13 residues. Per germline, CDR1 MNHNS and CDR2 SASEGT. V was clipped by 3 bases and J by 8 bases, with 13 bases between them.

V usage is TRBV15 and J usage is TRBJ2-1, with D uncertain. The DNA end favors TRBJ2-7, so the J call may be wrong. Germline CDR1 LNHNV, CDR2 YYDKDF (reference sequence). CDR3 length: 13 amino acids. CDR3: CATSRDITDEQYF. The CDR3 DNA follows: TGTGCCACCAGCAGAGATATTACAGACGAGCAGTACTTC.

The chain joins TRBV10-3 to TRBJ2-7; D is possibly TRBD1 (6 bases). This CDR3 is built from 13 residues. Trimming took 5 bases from V and 2 from J, leaving 10 bases between them. CDR1 is ENHRY, CDR2 SYGVKD, per germline. CDR3 sequence reads: CAISYGQPYEQYF. DNA for the CDR3: TGTGCCATCAGTTATGGACAGCCCTACGAGCAGTACTTC.